The TCR beta chain under discussion was sequenced for a study of blood T cell repertoires in COVID-19. Study-level information: Samples representing acute and convalescent COVID-19 were sourced from the United States, Italy and Spain. The analysed material was cDNA or gDNA that came from T cells, B-cell-depleted T cells, or PBMCs.

V was pared by 3 bases and J by 7 bases, with 17 bases of the junction left unmatched. This CDR3 region has 18 residues. Germline V CDR1 and CDR2: SGDLS, YYNGEE. Original processing notes: Using reference gene primer amplification, nucleated cell counts were estimated. Using immunoSEQ multiplex PCR, the repertoire was profiled, and TCRdb retains in-frame clones only, with some absent. For V, J and clone size, that table is used; D and trimming come from the DNA. In the table there are over 200,000 clones, 88% of which are singletons. Sequencing used peripheral blood. This receptor was identified in a woman aged 55-70 years with acute or convalescent COVID-19. The chain combines TRBV9 with TRBJ2-1, with 9 bases identical to TRBD2. CDR3 coding DNA: TGTGCCAGCAGCGCCGGGGGGACTAGCCGATGGCGGGATAATGAGCAGTTCTTC. This gives the protein CASSAGGTSRWRDNEQFF. The full variable domain, in which reference TRBV9 and TRBJ2-1 provide the parts outside the CDR3, is DSGVTQTPKHLITATGQRVTLRCSPRSGDLSVYWYQQSLDQGLQFLIQYYNGEERAKGNILERFSAQQFPDLHSELNLSSLELGDSALYFCASSAGGTSRWRDNEQFFGPGTRLTVL.